The following is a T cell receptor beta chain sequence with its context. The antigen is undetermined. The sample originates from a study of shared clonotypes between healthy human individuals. Study-wide context: Participating donors consisted of a couple of women and a few men aged 18 to 49. Study observations and caveats: Naive subsets generally had larger estimated richness than memory subsets. Among non-shared clonotypes, generation probabilities were lower than among those shared by all four donors.

Produced via immunoSEQ multiplex PCR; TCRdb's table is partial and in-frame only. Of hundreds of thousands of clones in the sample, around 72% were seen once. The germline V gene encodes CDR1 SQVTM and CDR2 ANQGSEA. The CDR3 covers 14 residues. V was pared by 6 bases and J by 8 bases, with 12 bases of the junction left unmatched. Study donors comprised healthy, HIV-negative adults devoid of recent acute infection or vaccination. This receptor was taken from a woman under 40 in good health. Sequenced input: memory CD4+ T cells sorted from blood. Stated subset: CD45RA-negative fraction. The genes are TRBV29-1 and TRBJ2-1; TRBD1 aligns across 8 bases. CDR3 sequence reads: CSVLKGQGGDEQFF. CDR3 nucleotide sequence: TGCAGCGTCCTAAAAGGACAGGGCGGCGATGAGCAGTTCTTC.